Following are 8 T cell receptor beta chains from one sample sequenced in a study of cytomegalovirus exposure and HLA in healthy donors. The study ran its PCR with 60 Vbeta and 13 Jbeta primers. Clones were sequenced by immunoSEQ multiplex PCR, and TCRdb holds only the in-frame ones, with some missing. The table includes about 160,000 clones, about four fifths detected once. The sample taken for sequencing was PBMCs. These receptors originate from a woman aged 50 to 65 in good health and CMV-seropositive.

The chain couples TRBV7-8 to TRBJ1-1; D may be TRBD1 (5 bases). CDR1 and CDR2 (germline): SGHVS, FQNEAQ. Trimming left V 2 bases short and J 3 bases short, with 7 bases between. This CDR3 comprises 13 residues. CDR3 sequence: CASSLKGYTEAFF. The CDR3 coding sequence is TGTGCCAGCAGCTTAAAGGGGTACACTGAAGCTTTCTTT.

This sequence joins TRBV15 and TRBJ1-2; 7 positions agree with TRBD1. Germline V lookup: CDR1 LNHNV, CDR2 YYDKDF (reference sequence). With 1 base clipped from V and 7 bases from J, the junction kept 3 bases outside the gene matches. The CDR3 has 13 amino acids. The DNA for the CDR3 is TGTGCCACCAGCAGAGTAGGGGGCTCTGGCTACACCTTC. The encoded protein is CATSRVGGSGYTF.

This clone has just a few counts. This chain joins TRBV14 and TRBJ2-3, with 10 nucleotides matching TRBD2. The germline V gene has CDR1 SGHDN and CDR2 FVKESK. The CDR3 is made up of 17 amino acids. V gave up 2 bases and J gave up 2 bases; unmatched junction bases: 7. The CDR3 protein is CASSQWSSGGHTDTQYF. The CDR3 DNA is TGTGCCAGCAGCCAATGGAGTAGCGGGGGGCACACAGATACGCAGTATTTT.

The CDR3 DNA reads TGCGCCAGCAGCTCACCGGGACAGGGAAAGGAGGGCTACACCTTC. Translated, it gives CASSSPGQGKEGYTF. The chain carries TRBV5-1 and TRBJ1-2; 9 bases are a match to TRBD1. Trimming cost V 3 bases and J 8 bases; bases outside gene matches: 11. The CDR3 extends over 15 amino acids. The germline CDR1 and CDR2 sequences are SGHRS and YFSETQ.

The CDR3 DNA reads as TGTGCCAGCAGCCCTGGGGGGGGGAGCTCCTACGAGCAGTACTTC. It translates to CASSPGGGSSYEQYF. This chain joins TRBV11-2 and TRBJ2-7, with 7 bases identical to TRBD2. This CDR3 is built from 15 residues. Germline CDR1 is SGHAT and CDR2 is FQNNGV. The trim removed 5 bases at V and 0 bases at J, leaving 7 bases unmatched.

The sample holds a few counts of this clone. The CDR3 here is CASSAGGTAGYGYTF. The DNA for the CDR3 is TGTGCCAGTTCCGCAGGGGGCACCGCTGGCTATGGCTACACCTTC. The rearrangement links TRBV28 to TRBJ1-2; 8 nucleotides agree with TRBD1. The CDR3 consists of 15 residues. J was trimmed by 4 bases and V by 9 bases; bases with no gene match: 13. Germline values: CDR1 MDHEN, CDR2 SYDVKM.

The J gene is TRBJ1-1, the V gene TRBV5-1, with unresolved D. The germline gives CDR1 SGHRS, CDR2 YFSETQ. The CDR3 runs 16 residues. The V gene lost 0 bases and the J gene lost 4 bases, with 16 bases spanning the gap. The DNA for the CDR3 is TGCGCCAGCAGCTTGGGTGTGCAGGTCAGCAGCACTGAAGCTTTCTTT. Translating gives CASSLGVQVSSTEAFF.

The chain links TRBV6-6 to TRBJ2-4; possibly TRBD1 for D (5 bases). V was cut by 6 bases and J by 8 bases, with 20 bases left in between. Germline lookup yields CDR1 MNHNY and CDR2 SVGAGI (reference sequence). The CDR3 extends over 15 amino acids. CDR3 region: CASSPSVRTTDIQYF. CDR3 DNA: TGTGCCAGCAGCCCAAGTGTCCGGACAACGGACATTCAGTACTTC.